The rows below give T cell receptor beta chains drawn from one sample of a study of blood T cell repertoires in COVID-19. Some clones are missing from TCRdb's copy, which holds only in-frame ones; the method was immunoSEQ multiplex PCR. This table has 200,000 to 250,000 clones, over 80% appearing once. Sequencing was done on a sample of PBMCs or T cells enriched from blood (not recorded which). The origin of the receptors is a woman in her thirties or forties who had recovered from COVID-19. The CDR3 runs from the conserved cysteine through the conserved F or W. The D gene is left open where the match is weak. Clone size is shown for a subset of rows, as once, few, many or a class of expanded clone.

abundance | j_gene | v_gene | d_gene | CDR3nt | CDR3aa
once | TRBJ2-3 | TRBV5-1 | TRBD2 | TGCGCCAGCAGCCCGGGGGGGCAAGATACGCAGTATTTT | CASSPGGQDTQYF
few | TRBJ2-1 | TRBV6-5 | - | TGTGCCAGCAGTTACTTGAGTAGCTTCAATGAGCAGTTCTTC | CASSYLSSFNEQFF
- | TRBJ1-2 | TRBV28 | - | TGTGCCAGCAGTTCCCCACCCTACTCGGACAGACCTAACTATGGCTACACCTTC | CASSSPPYSDRPNYGYTF
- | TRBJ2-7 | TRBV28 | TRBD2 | TGTGCCAGCAGCCACCCGGGACTAGCGGGAGACGAGCAGTACTTC | CASSHPGLAGDEQYF
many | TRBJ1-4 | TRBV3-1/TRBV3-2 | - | TGTGCCAGCAGCCACAACAGGGAGGGGGCAACTAATGAAAAACTGTTTTTT | CASSHNREGATNEKLFF
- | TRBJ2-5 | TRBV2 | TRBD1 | TGTGCCAGCAAGGGGGCCCCGGGAGAGACCCAGTACTTC | CASKGAPGETQYF
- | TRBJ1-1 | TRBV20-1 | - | TGCAGTGCTCATCAGAACACTGAAGCTTTCTTT | CSAHQNTEAFF
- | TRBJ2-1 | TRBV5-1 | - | TGCGCCAGCAGCCCCGAGGCCCACCCCTCCTACAATGAGCAGTTCTTC | CASSPEAHPSYNEQFF
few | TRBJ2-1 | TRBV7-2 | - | TGTGCCAGCAGCTACAGGGCGGGAGCCTCCTACAATGAGCAGTTCTTC | CASSYRAGASYNEQFF
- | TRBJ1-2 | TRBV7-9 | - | TGTGCCAGCAGCTTATCCCCCGGGAGAAGGGTTTCGACTAACTATGGCTACACCTTC | CASSLSPGRRVSTNYGYTF
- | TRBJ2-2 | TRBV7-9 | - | TGTGCCAGCAGCCACTTTCGGGATACGAACACCGGGGAGCTGTTTTTT | CASSHFRDTNTGELFF
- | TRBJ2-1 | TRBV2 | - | TGTGCCAACCTTAGGGGTGATAATGAAGGGCAGTTCTTC | CANLRGDNEGQFF
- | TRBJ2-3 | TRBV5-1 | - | TGCGCCAGCAATCCAGCGAGCACAGATACGCAGTATTTT | CASNPASTDTQYF
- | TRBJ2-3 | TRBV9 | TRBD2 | TGTGCCAGCAGCGGCGCCAGCGGGGAGGGGGATACGCAGTATTTT | CASSGASGEGDTQYF
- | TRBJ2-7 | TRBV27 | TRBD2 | TGTGCCAGCAGTTTATCGGGAACCGCTTGGGTGACGGGAGGAGCCTACGAGCAGTACTTC | CASSLSGTAWVTGGAYEQYF
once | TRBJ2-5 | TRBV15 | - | TGTGCCACCAGCAGAGATTGGGCAGGGATGGAGACCCAGTACTTC | CATSRDWAGMETQYF
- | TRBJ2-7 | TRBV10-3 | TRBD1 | TGTGCCATCAGCGCTGGGACAGGGATCTACGAGCAGTACTTC | CAISAGTGIYEQYF
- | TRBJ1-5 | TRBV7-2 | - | TGTGCCAGCAGCTTAGTGGGCGGGGATCAGCCCCAGCATTTT | CASSLVGGDQPQHF
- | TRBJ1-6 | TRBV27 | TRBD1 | TGTGCCAGCAGTTCCTCCGCAGGGGGGCCTTATAATTCACCCCTCCACTTT | CASSSSAGGPYNSPLHF
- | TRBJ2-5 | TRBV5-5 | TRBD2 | TGTGCCAGCAGCTTGGCCCCTCGGGCTAGCGGAGCCCAAGAGACCCAGTACTTC | CASSLAPRASGAQETQYF
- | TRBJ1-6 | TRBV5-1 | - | TGCGCCACCTCGCCGGGGGGGAATTCACCCCTCCACTTT | CATSPGGNSPLHF
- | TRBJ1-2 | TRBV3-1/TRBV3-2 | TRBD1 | TGTGCCAGCAGCCAAGGGACAGGCTATGGCTACACCTTC | CASSQGTGYGYTF
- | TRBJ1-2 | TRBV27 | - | TGTGCCAGCAGTTTATCGGCAGGGGCCGGGAACTATGGCTACACCTTC | CASSLSAGAGNYGYTF
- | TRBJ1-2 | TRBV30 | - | TGTGCCTGGAGAAAACAGCTAATCTATGGCTACACCTTC | CAWRKQLIYGYTF
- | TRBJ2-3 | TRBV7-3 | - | TGTGCCAGCAGCTTAGAGAGGGCAGATACGCAGTATTTT | CASSLERADTQYF
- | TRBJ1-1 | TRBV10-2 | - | TGCGCCAGCAGTGGTTACGGGGGGACTGAAGCTTTCTTT | CASSGYGGTEAFF
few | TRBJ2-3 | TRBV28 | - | TGTGCCAGCAGTTCAAATCAGGGAAGCACAGATACGCAGTATTTT | CASSSNQGSTDTQYF
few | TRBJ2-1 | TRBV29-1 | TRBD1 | TGCAGCGTTGAAGGGACAGGATTAAATGAGCAGTTCTTC | CSVEGTGLNEQFF
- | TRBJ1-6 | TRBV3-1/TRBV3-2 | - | TGTGCCAGCAGCCAAGCCCTCGCGGGGAATTCACCCCTCCACTTT | CASSQALAGNSPLHF
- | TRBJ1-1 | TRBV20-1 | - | TGCAGTGCTAGAGGCAGAACTGAAGCTTTCTTT | CSARGRTEAFF
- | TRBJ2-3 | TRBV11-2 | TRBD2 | TGTGCCAGCAGCTTAGTGGATAGGTCGGCTAGCGGGGTCACAGATACGCAGTATTTT | CASSLVDRSASGVTDTQYF
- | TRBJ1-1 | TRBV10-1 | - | TGCGCCAGCAGTGAGTCGACCGCGGGGCAGGGTGGCACTGAAGCTTTCTTT | CASSESTAGQGGTEAFF
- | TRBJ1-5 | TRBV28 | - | TGTGCCAGCAGTTCTGCGTTTGATCAGCCCCAGCATTTT | CASSSAFDQPQHF
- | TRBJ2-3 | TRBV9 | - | TGTGCCAGCAGCAACGGTGGTCCCCAGGCCCTTAGCACAGATACGCAGTATTTT | CASSNGGPQALSTDTQYF
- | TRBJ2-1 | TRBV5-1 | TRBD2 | TGCGCCAGCGCCTTAACTAGCGGGAGGGCCTTAGGCTACAATGAGCAGTTCTTC | CASALTSGRALGYNEQFF
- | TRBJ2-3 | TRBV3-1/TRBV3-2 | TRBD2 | TGTGCCAGCAGCCAAGACCTTAAAGCGGGAGGCCCCTCGTATTTT | CASSQDLKAGGPSYF
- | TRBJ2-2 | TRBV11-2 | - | TGTGCCAGCAGCTTCACAGGGCCCGGCACCGGGGAGCTGTTTTTT | CASSFTGPGTGELFF
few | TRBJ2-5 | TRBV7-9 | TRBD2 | TGTGCCAGCAGCTTACGGGGGGAGCAAGAGACCCAGTACTTC | CASSLRGEQETQYF
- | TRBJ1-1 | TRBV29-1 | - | TGCAGCGTTGTACCAGGGAACACTGAAGCTTTCTTT | CSVVPGNTEAFF
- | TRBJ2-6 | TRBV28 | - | TGTGCCAGCAGCCTCAGACTCCGACCCCGCTCTGGGGCCAACGTCCTGACTTTC | CASSLRLRPRSGANVLTF
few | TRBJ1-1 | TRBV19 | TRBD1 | TGTGCCAGTAGTATTTTCGGGACAGAGAACACTGAAGCTTTCTTT | CASSIFGTENTEAFF
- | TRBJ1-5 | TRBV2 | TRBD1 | TGTGCCAGCAGTTCGACAGGGGGAGGCAATCAGCCCCAGCATTTT | CASSSTGGGNQPQHF
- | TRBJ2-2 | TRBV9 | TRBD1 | TGTGCCAGCAAAATGGGACAGGGGGACACCGGGGAGCTGTTTTTT | CASKMGQGDTGELFF
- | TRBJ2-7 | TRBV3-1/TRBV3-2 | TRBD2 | TGTGCCAGCAGCCACGGACTAGCGGCTTCCTACGAGCAGTACTTC | CASSHGLAASYEQYF
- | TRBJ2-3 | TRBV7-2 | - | TGTGCCAGCAGCTCGAACCGGGAGACAGATACGCAGTATTTT | CASSSNRETDTQYF
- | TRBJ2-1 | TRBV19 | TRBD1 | TGTGCCAGTAATCTTCAGGGGGCTTACAATGAGCAGTTCTTC | CASNLQGAYNEQFF
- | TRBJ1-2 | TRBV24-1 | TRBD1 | TGTGCCACCAGGCGGACAGGGGACTATGGCTACACCTTC | CATRRTGDYGYTF